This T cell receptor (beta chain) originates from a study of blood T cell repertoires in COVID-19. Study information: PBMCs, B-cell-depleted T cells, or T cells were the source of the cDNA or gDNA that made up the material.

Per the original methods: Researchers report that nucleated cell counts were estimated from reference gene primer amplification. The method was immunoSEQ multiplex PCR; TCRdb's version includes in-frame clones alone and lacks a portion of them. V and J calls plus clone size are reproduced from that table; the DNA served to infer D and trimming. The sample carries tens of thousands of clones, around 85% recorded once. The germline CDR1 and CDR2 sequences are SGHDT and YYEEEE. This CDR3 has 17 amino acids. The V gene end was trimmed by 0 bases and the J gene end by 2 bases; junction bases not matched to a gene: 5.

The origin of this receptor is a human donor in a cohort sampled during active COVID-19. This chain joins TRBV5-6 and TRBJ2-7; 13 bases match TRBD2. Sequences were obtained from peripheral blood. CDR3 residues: CASSLGFGTSGTYEQYF. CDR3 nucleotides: TGTGCCAGCAGCTTGGGCTTTGGGACTAGCGGGACCTACGAGCAGTACTTC.